Listed here is a single T cell receptor beta chain. This record comes from a study of blood T cell repertoires in COVID-19. On the study more broadly: Samples of COVID-19 (acute and convalescent) were obtained from the United States, Italy and Spain. PBMCs, B-cell-depleted T cells, or T cells provided the cDNA or gDNA that made up the material.

This CDR3 is built from 13 residues. The germline gives CDR1 SGHDN, CDR2 FVKESK. The germline V and J ends were trimmed by 2 bases and 3 bases, with 8 bases remaining between them. Original handling: Amplified reference gene primers provided the basis for estimating nucleated cell counts. Libraries were prepared by immunoSEQ multiplex PCR; TCRdb keeps only in-frame clonotypes and omits some of them. Clone size and the V and J calls come from that table; the DNA yielded D and trimming. This sample has 130,000 or so clones, with 65% to 80% found just once. This sequence originates from a man in his fifties with acute or convalescent COVID-19. The rearrangement uses TRBV14 and TRBJ2-7; unclear D gene. What was sequenced was peripheral blood. CDR3 DNA sequence: TGTGCCAGCAGCCAAAGACACTTCTACGAGCAGTACGTC. It codes for CASSQRHFYEQYV.